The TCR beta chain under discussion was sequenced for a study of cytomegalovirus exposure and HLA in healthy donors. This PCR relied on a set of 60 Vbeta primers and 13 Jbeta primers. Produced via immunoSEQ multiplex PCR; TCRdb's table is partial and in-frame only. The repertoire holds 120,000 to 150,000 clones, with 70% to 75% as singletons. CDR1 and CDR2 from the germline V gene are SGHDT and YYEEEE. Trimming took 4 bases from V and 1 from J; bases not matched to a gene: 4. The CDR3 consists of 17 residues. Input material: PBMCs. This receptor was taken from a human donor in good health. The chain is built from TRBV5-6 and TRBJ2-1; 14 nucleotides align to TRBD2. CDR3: CASSGGLAGVSYNEQFF. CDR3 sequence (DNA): TGTGCCAGCAGCGGGGGACTAGCGGGAGTATCCTACAATGAGCAGTTCTTC.